This T cell receptor beta chain is drawn from a study of Ad26.COV2.S vaccination and SARS-CoV-2 variants. Study results and limitations: Substantial breadth was reported for post-vaccination spike-specific CD8+ and CD4+ T cells. Breadth measured for non-spike TCRs was similar across vaccine and placebo recipients.

There are 15 residues in the CDR3. CDR1 and CDR2 (germline): MNHEY, SVGAGI. The germline V and J ends were trimmed by 2 bases and 3 bases, with 11 bases remaining between them. Generated by immunoSEQ multiplex PCR, the TCRdb table keeps only in-frame clones and is missing some. Of around 450,000 clones listed, roughly 87% are singletons. Treatment indicated: 15 to 20 received Ad26.COV2.S at low or high dose, single or two shots; roughly 5 received placebo; per-sample allocation not given. Each sample was drawn 63 days after the first injection (of vaccine or placebo). Worth noting for this clone: No antigen is known for it.

The chain recombines TRBV6-5 with TRBJ1-3; tentatively, D is TRBD1 (6 bases). The TCR sequence derives from a person between 18 and 65 years old who received the Ad26.COV2.S COVID-19 vaccine or a placebo. The sequencing here drew on peripheral blood, taken in a trial of Ad26.COV2.S vaccine versus placebo. The CDR3 is CASSYGAGVGNTIYF. CDR3 nucleotides: TGTGCCAGCAGTTACGGAGCAGGGGTTGGAAACACCATATATTTT.